This TCR beta chain was observed in a study of shared clonotypes between healthy human individuals. The study's findings and limits: Represented diversity (both genetic and exposure-history) was limited by the small number of donors.

Notes on this clone: Antigen: not known.

All donors were Caucasian adults living in Nashville, Tennessee. In the authors' methods: In the immunoSEQ data, sequences were junction-only and lacked quality scores, so filtering differed. Sequencing used immunoSEQ multiplex PCR; TCRdb keeps in-frame clones, though not all of them. D and trimming come from the DNA, and the V and J calls and clone size come from that table. Of about 380,000 clones detected, approximately 97% appear once; the ten largest clones hold around 0.3%. CDR1 is LNHDA, CDR2 SQIVND, per germline (reference sequence). The CDR3 is 14 residues long. The germline V and J ends were trimmed by 8 bases and 4 bases, with 12 bases remaining between them.

The sequence was collected from a man younger than 40 in good health. The sequencing sample was made of memory CD8+ T cells sorted from blood. Specified subset: CD45RO+ cells pooled with CCR7-negative TemRA cells. This chain joins TRBV19 and TRBJ1-6; weak D call: TRBD1 (5 bases). The CDR3 loop is CASRAQGYNSPLHF. CDR3 in DNA: TGTGCCAGTCGAGCCCAGGGTTATAATTCACCCCTCCACTTT.